Presented here are 24 T cell receptor beta chains from one specimen sequenced in a study of regulatory T cells in long-lasting Graves disease. HTBI primers from iRepertoire and Arm-PCR of CDR3 regions yielded the TCR beta libraries. Using its own MiXCR run on the multiplex PCR reads, TCRdb lists one record per CDR3 protein. The sample has 370,000 or so distinct CDR3 sequences, 15% to 20% seen once. Described time point: newly diagnosed GD, antithyroid drugs for less than 3 months. Making the TCR library involved RNA that had been extracted from PBMCs. The same sample was also used in a study of T cells in Graves' hyperthyroidism and ophthalmopathy.

This specimen was peripheral blood mononuclear cells (PBMCs), taken at new diagnosis, from a patient treated with antithyroid drugs. Every receptor here comes from a woman aged 18-29 years with Graves disease.

The chain combines TRBV20-1 with TRBJ2-1; 14 bases line up with TRBD2. V trimming: 4 bases; J trimming: 8 bases; junction bases outside the gene matches: 7. Germline V CDR1 and CDR2: DFQATT, SNEGSKA (reference sequence). The CDR3 consists of 15 residues. The CDR3 spells CSAIGTSGSLDEQFF. CDR3 nucleotide sequence: TGCAGTGCTATCGGGACTAGCGGGAGTCTGGATGAGCAGTTCTTC.

This clonotype has just a few counts. The V and J genes are TRBV7-9 and TRBJ2-3; TRBD2 agrees at 12 bases. Germline trimming cut 1 base from V and 8 bases from J; bases unmatched to any gene: 4. This CDR3 comprises 15 residues. Germline values: CDR1 SEHNR, CDR2 FQNEAQ (reference sequence). CDR3 in amino acids: CASSLEGLAGSTQYF. In nucleotides, the CDR3 is TGTGCCAGCAGCTTAGAAGGACTAGCGGGAAGTACGCAGTATTTT.

This clonotype occurred many times. This sequence joins TRBV3-1 and TRBJ1-4, with 7 positions matching TRBD1. Germline assignment: CDR1 LGHDT and CDR2 YNNKEL (reference sequence). The CDR3 is 16 amino acids. V trimming: 4 bases; J trimming: 3 bases; junction bases outside the gene matches: 8. The chain's CDR3 is CASSLKGQGANEKLFF. In DNA form, the CDR3 reads TGTGCCAGCAGCCTTAAGGGGCAGGGGGCTAATGAAAAACTGTTTTTT.

This clonotype showed up many times. V is TRBV28 and J is TRBJ2-7; TRBD2 aligns across 7 bases. The length of the CDR3 is 14 residues. The germline CDR1 and CDR2 sequences are MDHEN and SYDVKM. With V trimmed by 10 bases and J by 3 bases, 12 bases remained unmatched. CDR3 coding DNA: TGTGCCATCAACGCGGGGCGGGAGATCTACGAGCAGTACTTC. It encodes CAINAGREIYEQYF.

Ten or more counts support this clonotype. This rearrangement joins TRBV28 to TRBJ2-3; D might be TRBD2 (6 bases). CDR3 size: 15 residues. Germline V CDR1 and CDR2: MDHEN, SYDVKM. The V and J ends lost 6 bases and 2 bases respectively, with 15 bases between them. This CDR3 reads CASSPNRDFTDTQYF. CDR3 bases: TGTGCCAGCAGCCCCAACCGGGACTTCACAGATACGCAGTATTTT.

This clonotype has at least ten counts. The J gene is TRBJ2-7, the V gene TRBV28; TRBD2 matches 10 bases. The CDR3 extends over 17 amino acids. V lost 7 bases, J lost 0 bases, and 12 bases stayed unmatched. Germline CDR1 reads MDHEN; CDR2 reads SYDVKM. CDR3 residues: CASNRLAGEGLSYEQYF. The CDR3 coding sequence is TGTGCCAGCAATAGGCTAGCGGGAGAGGGCCTCTCCTACGAGCAGTACTTC.

This clonotype was recorded many times. The CDR3 spells CASRRGTGNSGANVLTF. The CDR3 bases are TGTGCCAGCAGGCGAGGTACAGGGAACTCTGGGGCCAACGTCCTGACTTTC. The rearrangement uses TRBV7-9 and TRBJ2-6; D is possibly TRBD1 (6 bases). This CDR3 comprises 17 residues. V was shortened by 6 bases and J by 0 bases, with 15 bases between the two germline ends. Germline V gene sequence: CDR1 SEHNR, CDR2 FQNEAQ (reference sequence).

Remarks on this clonotype: A much larger clone differs from this one at a single base, so this may be a read error. The gene calls are TRBV11-2 and TRBJ1-2; TRBD1 matches at 7 bases. The CDR3 contains 13 residues. The V gene's germline CDR1 is SGHAT and CDR2 FQNNGV. Losses at the gene ends were 8 bases for V and 4 bases for J; bases not matched to a gene: 7. CDR3 bases: TGTGCCAGCGGCCACGGGACAGCCTATGGCTACACCTTC. Translated, it gives CASGHGTAYGYTF. Full variable domain (rest looked up from reference TRBV11-2 and TRBJ1-2): EAGVAQSPRYKIIEKRQSVAFWCNPISGHATLYWYQQILGQGPKLLIQFQNNGVVDDSQLPKDRFSAERLKGVDSTLKIQPAKLEDSAVYLCASGHGTAYGYTFGSGTRLTVV.

This clonotype was seen only a few times. The V gene is TRBV6-2 or TRBV6-3, the J gene TRBJ1-2; possibly TRBD1 for D (5 bases). The germline gives CDR1 MNHEY, CDR2 SVGEGT. The CDR3 totals 15 residues. V lost 0 bases and J lost 6, with 14 bases in between. The CDR3 region has the DNA TGTGCCAGCAGTTACTCGGGCCAGGGAGGGAATGGCTACACCTTC. This codes for CASSYSGQGGNGYTF.

The V call is TRBV20-1, the J call TRBJ2-3, with TRBD2 identical over 10 bases. Looked up from germline, CDR1 is DFQATT and CDR2 is SNEGSKA (reference sequence). The CDR3 is 17 amino acids. The V segment lost 4 bases and the J segment 4 bases; nucleotides outside the gene matches: 14. The CDR3 sequence is CSAMGLLAGVAADTQYF. CDR3 DNA sequence: TGCAGTGCTATGGGACTCCTAGCGGGAGTCGCCGCAGATACGCAGTATTTT.

Of note for this clonotype: Being one base from a much bigger clone, this may be a read error. V and J are TRBV6-2 or TRBV6-3 and TRBJ2-5; TRBD1 might be the D (5 bases). The CDR3 spans 16 residues. Trimming removed 5 bases from V and 9 bases from J, with 25 bases in between. The germline V gene encodes CDR1 MNHEY and CDR2 SVGEGT. The CDR3 coding sequence is TGTGCCAGCAGTACCCTCTCAGGGATCGACGTCAAAGCCCAGTACTTC. Encoded protein: CASSTLSGIDVKAQYF.

This clonotype has a count of ten or more. The chain employs TRBV10-3 and TRBJ1-1; D not certain. CDR1 and CDR2 (germline): ENHRY, SYGVKD. Trimming removed 4 bases from V and 1 base from J, with 4 bases in between. There are 12 residues in the CDR3. For the CDR3, the DNA is TGTGCCATCAGTGGACAGAACACTGAAGCTTTCTTT. Protein: CAISGQNTEAFF.

This clonotype was detected many times. V and J are TRBV5-1 and TRBJ2-6, with D tentatively TRBD1 or TRBD2 (6 bases each). The V end was cut by 2 bases, the J end by 3 bases, with 9 bases between. This CDR3 has 15 residues. From germline, CDR1 is SGHRS and CDR2 YFSETQ. The CDR3 nucleotides read TGCGCCAGCAGCTTACAGGGAGGTGGGGCCAACGTCCTGACTTTC. Translating gives CASSLQGGGANVLTF.

The V call is TRBV12-3 or TRBV12-4, the J call TRBJ2-1, with 10 bases matching TRBD2. Germline trimming cut 4 bases from V and 7 bases from J; bases unmatched to any gene: 7. The length of the CDR3 is 15 residues. The CDR3 is CASSSGPAGGNEQFF. In nucleotides, the CDR3 is TGTGCCAGCAGTTCCGGACCAGCGGGGGGGAATGAGCAGTTCTTC.

The rearrangement links TRBV6-2 or TRBV6-3 to TRBJ2-6; D gene uncertain. The CDR3 is made up of 17 amino acids. V was pared by 5 bases and J by 0 bases, with 14 bases between. The germline gives CDR1 MNHEY, CDR2 SVGEGT. The CDR3 spells CASSPASGSSGANVLTF. The CDR3 DNA sequence: TGTGCCAGCAGTCCCGCTTCAGGCAGCTCTGGGGCCAACGTCCTGACTTTC.

This clonotype has ten or more counts. The chain uses TRBV3-1 and TRBJ2-7, with TRBD2 identical over 7 bases. CDR3 length equals 15 residues. Unmatched junction bases numbered 18, after V lost 4 bases and J lost 12 bases. Germline values: CDR1 LGHDT, CDR2 YNNKEL (reference sequence). The CDR3 reads CASSPPASGPRVLYF. The CDR3 coding sequence is TGTGCCAGCAGCCCTCCCGCTAGCGGACCCAGAGTCCTGTACTTC.

This clonotype was seen at least ten times. The chain is built from TRBV5-1 and TRBJ1-5, with D perhaps matching TRBD1 (6 bases). Germline lookup yields CDR1 SGHRS and CDR2 YFSETQ. With 3 bases removed from V and 4 bases from J, the gap between germline ends came to 11 bases. CDR3 length: 14 amino acids. The CDR3 is CASSSGTPNQPQHF. DNA of the CDR3: TGCGCCAGCAGCTCAGGGACACCAAATCAGCCCCAGCATTTT.

This clonotype has just a few counts. This could be a read error, since a much larger clone is one nucleotide away. This chain links TRBV5-1 with TRBJ2-1; TRBD2 matches at 11 bases. In germline, CDR1 is SGHRS, CDR2 YFSETQ. This CDR3 has 17 amino acids. CDR3 region: CTSSLSTSGRLIDEQFF. CDR3 coding DNA: TGCACCAGCAGCTTGTCAACTAGCGGGAGATTAATCGATGAGCAGTTCTTC.

This clonotype has at least ten counts. The rearrangement links TRBV10-3 to TRBJ2-5; no clear D gene. In germline, CDR1 is ENHRY, CDR2 SYGVKD. The V and J ends lost 0 bases and 5 bases respectively, with 7 bases between them. CDR3 length: 13 residues. The CDR3 protein is CAISESGIETQYF. The CDR3 nucleotides read TGTGCCATCAGTGAGTCCGGAATCGAGACCCAGTACTTC.

This chain links TRBV11-2 with TRBJ2-1, with D perhaps given as TRBD1 or TRBD2 (5 bases each). V lost 1 base to trimming and J lost 4 bases, with 17 bases between them. Germline CDR1 is SGHAT and CDR2 is FQNNGV. This CDR3 region has 17 residues. Here the CDR3 reads CASSLARGLAEYNEQFF. As DNA, the CDR3 is TGTGCCAGCAGCTTAGCTCGGGGCTTGGCAGAATACAATGAGCAGTTCTTC.

The V call is TRBV29-1, the J call TRBJ2-5; D perhaps matches TRBD2 (6 bases). V lost 6 bases, J lost 0 bases, and 11 bases lay in between. Germline V gene data show CDR1 as SQVTM and CDR2 as ANQGSEA. CDR3 size: 13 residues. For the CDR3, the DNA is TGCAGCGTATTGGGGGAGGACCAAGAGACCCAGTACTTC. Amino acid sequence: CSVLGEDQETQYF.

This clonotype was found once. One base away lies a much larger clone, so this may be a sequencing read error. This chain uses TRBV11-2 with TRBJ2-4, with D possibly being TRBD1 or TRBD2 (6 bases each). The CDR3 covers 14 residues. Germline CDR1 reads SGHAT; CDR2 reads FQNNGV. CDR3 region: CASSRPGAKTIQYF. In DNA form, the CDR3 reads TGTGCCAGCAGCCGCCCGGGGGCCAAAACCATTCAGTACTTC.

This clonotype appeared a few times. This chain joins TRBV3-1 and TRBJ1-2, with D unclear. The germline V gene has CDR1 LGHDT and CDR2 YNNKEL (reference sequence). The CDR3 totals 12 residues. Trimming stripped 0 bases from V and 5 bases from J, with 4 bases between. The DNA for the CDR3 is TGTGCCAGCAGCCAAGATCGTTATGGCTACACCTTC. Its protein is CASSQDRYGYTF.

On this clonotype itself: A read error is the likely source, as a far larger clone sits one nucleotide away. The chain joins TRBV13 to TRBJ2-7; 10 nucleotides line up with TRBD2. The assigned J gene may be wrong: the sequence end matches TRBJ2-1 better. The CDR3 has 14 residues. Germline V gives CDR1 PRHDT, CDR2 FYEKMQ (reference sequence). CDR3 residues: CASSQVTSGKEQFF. The CDR3 DNA reads as TGTGCCAGCAGCCAAGTCACTAGCGGGAAGGAGCAGTTCTTC.